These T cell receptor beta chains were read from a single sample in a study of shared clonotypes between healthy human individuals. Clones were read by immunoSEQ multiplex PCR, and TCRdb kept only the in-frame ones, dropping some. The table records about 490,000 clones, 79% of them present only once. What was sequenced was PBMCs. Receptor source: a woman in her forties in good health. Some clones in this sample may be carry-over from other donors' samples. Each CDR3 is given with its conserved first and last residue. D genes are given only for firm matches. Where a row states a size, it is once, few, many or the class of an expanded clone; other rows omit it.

CASSLGGQASWETQYF	TGTGCCAGCAGCCTCGGCGGACAGGCTTCGTGGGAGACCCAGTACTTC	-	TRBD1	TRBV5-4	TRBJ2-5
CASSDLRTSGRSEQYF	TGTGCCAGTAGCGACTTAAGGACTAGCGGGAGGAGCGAGCAGTACTTC	-	TRBD2	TRBV19	TRBJ2-7
CASSLLAGTYNEQFF	TGTGCCAGCAGCTTGCTCGCCGGTACCTACAATGAGCAGTTCTTC	-	-	TRBV11-2	TRBJ2-1
CASSDNRGSDEQYF	TGTGCCAGCAGCGACAACAGGGGCTCCGACGAGCAGTACTTC	-	TRBD1	TRBV7-9	TRBJ2-7
CASSWIGETNYGYTF	TGCGCCAGCAGCTGGATCGGGGAAACTAACTATGGCTACACCTTC	-	-	TRBV5-1	TRBJ1-2
CASSLKWEWSLRRELFF	TGTGCCAGCAGCTTAAAGTGGGAGTGGAGTTTACGCCGGGAGCTGTTTTTT	-	-	TRBV13	TRBJ2-2
CASSPDKQGPLNTEAFF	TGTGCCAGCAGCCCCGACAAACAGGGGCCTCTGAACACTGAAGCTTTCTTT	-	TRBD1	TRBV28	TRBJ1-1
CATTRDVGTGELFF	TGTGCCACCACGAGAGATGTTGGGACCGGGGAGCTGTTTTTT	-	-	TRBV6-6	TRBJ2-2
CASSPLGGGELFF	TGTGCCAGCAGCCCACTGGGGGGCGGGGAGCTGTTTTTT	-	-	TRBV11-1	TRBJ2-2
CASSLRPGGQETQYF	TGTGCCAGCAGCTTGCGTCCGGGAGGCCAAGAGACCCAGTACTTC	-	TRBD2	TRBV5-4	TRBJ2-5
CASSLAPGTSGRAGYEQYF	TGTGCCAGCAGCTTAGCTCCGGGGACTAGCGGGAGGGCCGGCTACGAGCAGTACTTC	-	TRBD2	TRBV7-3	TRBJ2-7
CASSVGVGDEQYF	TGCGCCAGCAGCGTGGGAGTTGGCGACGAGCAGTACTTC	once	-	TRBV4-3	TRBJ2-7
CASGRGGTEAFF	TGTGCCAGCGGGAGGGGGGGAACTGAAGCTTTCTTT	once	-	TRBV6-5	TRBJ1-1
CASSLPGQGITEAFF	TGTGCCAGCAGCTTGCCGGGACAGGGTATCACTGAAGCTTTCTTT	-	TRBD1	TRBV5-4	TRBJ1-1
CASRTGVSTGELFF	TGTGCCAGCAGAACAGGAGTTAGCACCGGGGAGCTGTTTTTT	-	-	TRBV9	TRBJ2-2
CAWSQGGYGYTF	TGTGCCTGGAGTCAAGGAGGGTATGGCTACACCTTC	-	-	TRBV30	TRBJ1-2
CASSLGAAQEQFF	TGTGCCAGCAGCTTAGGTGCAGCTCAGGAGCAGTTCTTC	-	-	TRBV11-2	TRBJ2-1
CASNDGMLTEQYF	TGTGCCAGCAACGACGGCATGCTAACCGAGCAGTACTTC	-	-	TRBV9	TRBJ2-7